This T cell receptor beta chain was obtained from a study of shared clonotypes between healthy human individuals. Points from the study as a whole: Investigators expected sequencing depth to affect clonotype sharing among donors.

Sequencing was performed with immunoSEQ multiplex PCR; in TCRdb, only in-frame clones are kept and a portion is missing. The sample lists 550,000 to 850,000 clones; about 74% were seen once. This clone was recorded at least ten times. Its antigen is unidentified. Germline assignment: CDR1 SGHTA and CDR2 FQGNSA. The CDR3 length is 16 residues. Trimming removed 1 base at V and 0 bases at J, with 13 bases between. V and J are TRBV7-2 and TRBJ2-7, with D hard to call. The TCR was taken from a woman aged 25 to 39 in good health. The sample was memory CD4+ T cells sorted from blood. The subset denotes: CD45RA-negative fraction. CDR3 coding DNA: TGTGCCAGCAGCTTAGGAAGGACGTTAAGCTCCTACGAGCAGTACTTC. It specifies CASSLGRTLSSYEQYF.